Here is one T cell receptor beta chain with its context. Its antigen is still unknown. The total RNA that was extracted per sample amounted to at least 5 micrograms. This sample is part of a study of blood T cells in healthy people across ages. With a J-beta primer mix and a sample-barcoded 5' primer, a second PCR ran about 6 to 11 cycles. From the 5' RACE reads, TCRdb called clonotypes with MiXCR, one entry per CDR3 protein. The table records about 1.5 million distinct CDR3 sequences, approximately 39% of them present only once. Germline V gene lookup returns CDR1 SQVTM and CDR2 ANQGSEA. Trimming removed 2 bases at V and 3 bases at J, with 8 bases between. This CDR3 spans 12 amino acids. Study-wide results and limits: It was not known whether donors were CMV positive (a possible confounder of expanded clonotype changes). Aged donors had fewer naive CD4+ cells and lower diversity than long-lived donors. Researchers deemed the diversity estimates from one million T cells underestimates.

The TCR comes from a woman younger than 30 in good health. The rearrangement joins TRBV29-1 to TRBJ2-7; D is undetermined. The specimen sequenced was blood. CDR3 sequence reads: CSVEYSIYEQYF. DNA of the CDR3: TGCAGCGTTGAATACAGCATCTACGAGCAGTACTTC.